Sequencing of this T cell receptor beta chain was carried out in a study of blood T cell repertoires in COVID-19. Across the study: Researchers got acute and convalescent COVID-19 samples from the United States, Italy and Spain.

In the original processing: The assay estimated nucleated cells by amplifying reference gene primers. Clones were read by immunoSEQ multiplex PCR, and TCRdb kept only the in-frame ones, dropping some. V, J and clone size are those of that table, while D and trimming were read from the DNA. This table holds roughly 200,000 clones, roughly 90% found once. V dropped 3 bases and J dropped 6; count of bases not matched to a gene: 6. Germline V gene sequence: CDR1 DFQATT, CDR2 SNEGSKA (reference sequence). The CDR3 contains 14 residues. This clone was observed a handful of times. Cohort assignment relied on participant-reported clinical history.

The sequencing input was PBMCs or T cells enriched from blood (not recorded which). The clonotype was recovered from a woman in her 30s who had recovered from COVID-19. The chain recombines TRBV20-1 with TRBJ2-7, with 12 bases identical to TRBD2. This CDR3 reads CSASSTSGSTEQYF. CDR3 DNA sequence: TGCAGTGCTAGTTCGACTAGCGGGAGTACCGAGCAGTACTTC.